One and the same sample provided the 27 T cell receptor beta chains below, sequenced in a study of T cell responses to AZD1222 COVID-19 vaccine. Clones were sequenced by immunoSEQ multiplex PCR, and TCRdb holds only the in-frame ones, with some missing. The table records roughly 180,000 clones, approximately 90% of them present only once. The sample consisted of peripheral blood, taken 28 days after the second AZD1222 dose. The receptors originated from an adult who received the AZD1222 COVID-19 vaccine.

This clone came up once. The chain is built from TRBV18 and TRBJ1-1; the match to TRBD1 covers 12 bases. Germline loops: CDR1 KGHSH, CDR2 LQKENI. There are 16 residues in the CDR3. The J segment lost 0 bases and the V segment lost 3 bases, leaving 2 bases of the junction unmatched. This CDR3 reads CASSPGTGGVNTEAFF. Written as DNA, the CDR3 is TGTGCCAGCTCACCTGGGACAGGGGGCGTGAACACTGAAGCTTTCTTT.

J is TRBJ2-4 and V is TRBV9, with 7 bases that match TRBD1. J gave up 6 bases and V 3 bases, and 3 bases lay outside the gene matches. The CDR3 is made up of 13 amino acids. Germline CDR1 and CDR2: SGDLS and YYNGEE. The CDR3 is CASSDRGTNIQYF. The CDR3 DNA is TGTGCCAGCAGCGACAGGGGTACAAACATTCAGTACTTC.

The chain links TRBV7-6 to TRBJ1-3; unclear D gene. Trimming stripped 3 bases from V and 0 bases from J, with 9 bases between. There are 15 residues in the CDR3. Per the germline V gene, CDR1 is SGHVS and CDR2 is FNYEAQ. The CDR3: CASSFGRSSGNTIYF. The CDR3 DNA sequence: TGTGCCAGCAGCTTCGGACGGAGCTCTGGAAACACCATATATTTT.

Note on this clone: Additional DNA sequences in this sample encode the identical CDR3. The V call is TRBV10-3, the J call TRBJ2-1; D could derive from TRBD1 or TRBD2 (5 bases each). This CDR3 has 14 amino acids. Germline lookup yields CDR1 ENHRY and CDR2 SYGVKD. Trimming shortened V by 2 bases and J by 3 bases, and 8 bases separated the two germline ends. The DNA for the CDR3 is TGTGCCATCAGTGAGGGGACCCTCTACAATGAGCAGTTCTTC. Translating it yields CAISEGTLYNEQFF.

This clone appeared a single time. This chain uses TRBV2 with TRBJ2-7; D might be TRBD1 (7 bases). With 4 bases removed from V and 4 bases from J, the gap between germline ends came to 17 bases. Germline V gene data show CDR1 as SNHLY and CDR2 as FYNNEI. The CDR3 runs to 15 residues. The CDR3 protein is CASSGRAGGYYEQYF. CDR3 in DNA: TGTGCCAGCAGTGGGAGGGCAGGGGGGTATTACGAGCAGTACTTC. The full variable domain, rest sourced from reference TRBV2 and TRBJ2-7, is EPEVTQTPSHQVTQMGQEVILRCVPISNHLYFYWYRQILGQKVEFLVSFYNNEISEKSEIFDDQFSVERPDGSNFTLKIRSTKLEDSAMYFCASSGRAGGYYEQYFGPGTRLTVT.

The gene calls are TRBV12-3 or TRBV12-4 and TRBJ1-2; possible D gene TRBD1, 5 bases. The CDR3 contains 13 residues. The V end was cut by 3 bases, the J end by 4 bases, with 9 bases between. The CDR3 nucleotides are TGTGCCAGCAGTTTTGGGGACGGCTATGGCTACACCTTC. This translates into CASSFGDGYGYTF.

The V call is TRBV11-2, the J call TRBJ2-7; 11 bases line up with TRBD1. The germline V gene has CDR1 SGHAT and CDR2 FQNNGV. V shed 3 bases, J shed 3 bases, and the junction held 7 bases outside the gene matches. The CDR3 extends over 16 amino acids. The CDR3 region has the DNA TGTGCCAGCAGCTTGCGGGACAGGGGGATCCTCTACGAGCAGTACTTC. This translates into CASSLRDRGILYEQYF.

This clone was counted once. The chain employs TRBV6-2 or TRBV6-3 and TRBJ2-1; 7 bases align to TRBD1. The germline V gene encodes CDR1 MNHEY and CDR2 SVGEGT. The CDR3 has 13 amino acids. The V segment lost 5 bases and the J segment 8 bases; nucleotides outside the gene matches: 6. The CDR3 DNA is TGTGCCAGCAGTGACTGGGACAGCCATGAGCAGTTCTTC. Translating it yields CASSDWDSHEQFF.

The table lists this clone with a count of one. The chain uses TRBV2 and TRBJ1-5, with 12 bases fitting TRBD1. CDR1 is SNHLY, CDR2 FYNNEI, per germline. There are 17 residues in the CDR3. J lost 7 bases, V lost 5 bases, and 12 bases had no gene match. The CDR3 is CASSLRTGTGGDQPQHF. The CDR3 DNA sequence: TGTGCCAGCAGTCTCAGGACCGGGACAGGGGGCGACCAGCCCCAGCATTTT. The full variable domain, in which reference TRBV2 and TRBJ1-5 provide the parts outside the CDR3, is EPEVTQTPSHQVTQMGQEVILRCVPISNHLYFYWYRQILGQKVEFLVSFYNNEISEKSEIFDDQFSVERPDGSNFTLKIRSTKLEDSAMYFCASSLRTGTGGDQPQHFGDGTRLSIL.

The chain employs TRBV7-2 and TRBJ1-4; D not resolved. This CDR3 is built from 14 residues. CDR1 is SGHTA and CDR2 is FQGNSA in the germline V gene. V lost 5 bases and J lost 7, with 14 bases in between. The CDR3 bases are TGTGCCAGCAGCCCGGGCCCGCGGGGTGAAAAACTGTTTTTT. Protein sequence: CASSPGPRGEKLFF.

V and J are TRBV5-4 and TRBJ2-2, with 10 bases aligning to TRBD1. Germline trimming cut 7 bases from V and 5 bases from J; bases unmatched to any gene: 5. The CDR3 has 14 residues. Germline CDR1 reads SGHNT; CDR2 reads YYREEE (reference sequence). The CDR3 region is CASVAGQGTGELFF. The CDR3 nucleotides read TGTGCCAGCGTCGCGGGACAGGGGACCGGGGAGCTGTTTTTT.

The chain employs TRBV6-5 and TRBJ1-1; D might be TRBD1 (6 bases). The germline V gene has CDR1 MNHEY and CDR2 SVGAGI. The V gene lost 4 bases and the J gene lost 1 base, with 13 bases spanning the gap. The CDR3 sequence is 15 residues long. CDR3 bases: TGTGCCAGCAGTTCACCCGGGACAAGGAACACTGAAGCTTTCTTT. It is translated as CASSSPGTRNTEAFF.

The J gene is TRBJ2-7, the V gene TRBV5-6, with 8 bases lining up with TRBD2. The CDR3 sequence is 15 residues long. CDR1 is SGHDT, CDR2 YYEEEE, per germline. Trimming cost V 4 bases and J 3 bases; bases outside gene matches: 9. CDR3 sequence reads: CASSPGPSGYYEQYF. DNA of the CDR3: TGTGCCAGCAGCCCGGGGCCTAGCGGGTACTACGAGCAGTACTTC.

The chain recombines TRBV12-3 or TRBV12-4 with TRBJ2-3, with 8 bases aligning to TRBD1. The CDR3 is 13 amino acids. Trimming cost V 5 bases and J 4 bases; bases outside gene matches: 2. The CDR3 sequence is CASSLTGADTQYF. CDR3 coding DNA: TGTGCCAGCAGTCTGACAGGGGCAGATACGCAGTATTTT.

CDR3 sequence reads: CASSLTGGLGQPQHF. The CDR3 coding sequence is TGCGCCAGCAGTCTGACAGGGGGATTGGGTCAGCCCCAGCATTTT. The chain couples TRBV5-1 to TRBJ1-5, with 9 bases matching TRBD1. The CDR3 has 15 amino acids. Germline-derived CDR1 and CDR2 are SGHRS and YFSETQ. V shed 5 bases, J shed 6 bases, and the junction held 9 bases outside the gene matches.

The J gene is TRBJ1-2, the V gene TRBV24-1; a weak D match, TRBD1 (5 bases). CDR3 length: 13 residues. Trimming stripped 12 bases from V and 4 bases from J, with 17 bases between. The V gene's germline CDR1 is KGHDR and CDR2 SFDVKD. The CDR3, as DNA: TGTGCCGTGGGGGTTGATGCCCTCTATGGCTACACCTTC. It codes for CAVGVDALYGYTF.

This clone was found once. V is TRBV29-1 and J is TRBJ1-1, with TRBD1 as a possible D gene (6 bases). V was cut by 0 bases and J by 1 base, with 15 bases left in between. The length of the CDR3 is 16 residues. The V gene's germline CDR1 is SQVTM and CDR2 ANQGSEA. The CDR3 DNA follows: TGCAGCGTTGAAGATCGACGAACAGGGTGGAACACTGAAGCTTTCTTT. Protein product: CSVEDRRTGWNTEAFF.

The sample holds one count of this clone. The chain couples TRBV27 to TRBJ2-1; 11 nucleotides line up with TRBD1. Losses at the gene ends were 7 bases for V and 3 bases for J; bases not matched to a gene: 5. The CDR3 runs 15 residues. Germline-derived CDR1 and CDR2 are MNHEY and SMNVEV (reference sequence). CDR3 region: CASNLGTGGYNEQFF. CDR3 nucleotide sequence: TGTGCCAGCAACCTCGGGACAGGGGGCTACAATGAGCAGTTCTTC.

The chain has TRBV6-5 and TRBJ2-5; no clear D gene. The germline V gene encodes CDR1 MNHEY and CDR2 SVGAGI. Trimming left V 5 bases short and J 5 bases short, with 9 bases between. The CDR3 sequence is 12 residues long. The CDR3 coding sequence is TGTGCCAGCAGTCAAAGCGTTGAGACCCAGTACTTC. This codes for CASSQSVETQYF.

The chain uses TRBV24-1 and TRBJ2-3; D is unresolved. CDR1 and CDR2 from the germline V gene are KGHDR and SFDVKD. V was clipped by 10 bases and J by 0 bases, with 7 bases between them. This CDR3 is built from 12 residues. CDR3 amino acids: CATSQSTDTQYF. The CDR3 nucleotides are TGTGCCACGAGTCAGAGCACAGATACGCAGTATTTT.

The rearrangement links TRBV6-6 to TRBJ2-5; D tentatively fits TRBD1 or TRBD2 (5 bases each). The CDR3 is 12 residues long. Germline CDR1 and CDR2: MNHNY and SVGAGI (reference sequence). Trimming pared 8 bases from V and 1 base from J, leaving 8 bases between. Here the CDR3 DNA reads TGTGCCAGCGCCGGGGCCCAAGAGACCCAGTACTTC. This encodes CASAGAQETQYF.

The chain combines TRBV20-1 with TRBJ2-5; D unclear. CDR1 and CDR2 (germline): DFQATT, SNEGSKA (reference sequence). Trimming removed 3 bases at V and 2 bases at J, with 7 bases between. CDR3 size: 12 residues. CDR3 nucleotides: TGCAGTGCTAGTTTCCGACAAGAGACCCAGTACTTC. Its protein product is CSASFRQETQYF.

This clone appeared a single time. The genes are TRBV24-1 and TRBJ2-2; 8 positions match TRBD1. Germline V lookup: CDR1 KGHDR, CDR2 SFDVKD. After removal of 5 bases from V and 7 bases from J, the junction contained 8 bases not matched to a gene. The CDR3 runs to 15 residues. CDR3 DNA sequence: TGTGCCACCAGTGGTCCTCAGGGGGCCGTCGGGGAGCTGTTTTTT. Residues: CATSGPQGAVGELFF.

This chain connects TRBV27 to TRBJ1-2; no clear D. The CDR3 loop spans 14 amino acids. The germline CDR1 and CDR2 sequences are MNHEY and SMNVEV (reference sequence). V lost 5 bases to trimming and J lost 10 bases, with 20 bases between them. CDR3 in DNA: TGTGCCAGCAGTCCCTCCGGGTCCCGCCGGGACTACACCTTC. It specifies CASSPSGSRRDYTF.

The chain carries TRBV27 and TRBJ1-2, with 7 bases aligning to TRBD1. CDR1 and CDR2 from the germline V gene are MNHEY and SMNVEV (reference sequence). The CDR3 totals 13 residues. V was pared by 7 bases and J by 8 bases, with 10 bases of the junction left unmatched. CDR3 in DNA: TGTGCCAGCAACCAGACAGGGAGGTGCGGCTACACCTTC. It translates to CASNQTGRCGYTF.

The rearrangement links TRBV7-3 to TRBJ1-3; D is unclear. CDR1 is SGHTA, CDR2 FQGTGA, per germline. The CDR3 length is 13 residues. V lost 5 bases and J 4 bases, leaving 9 bases between the germline ends. As DNA, the CDR3 is TGTGCCAGCAGCCTCCAAAGGGGAAACACCATATATTTT. As protein: CASSLQRGNTIYF.

The chain recombines TRBV28 with TRBJ1-4, with D unresolved. The germline gives CDR1 MDHEN, CDR2 SYDVKM. The CDR3 is 15 amino acids. The V end was cut by 3 bases, the J end by 4 bases, with 12 bases between. As DNA, the CDR3 is TGTGCCAGCAGTTTCTTGTCTGGGAATAATGAAAAACTGTTTTTT. This gives the protein CASSFLSGNNEKLFF.